Sequencing of this T cell receptor (beta chain) was carried out in a study of shared clonotypes between healthy human individuals. Study-level information: Each donor's CD4 naive and CD4 memory cells filled three plates apiece, CD8 naive two, and CD8 memory one. Study observations and caveats: Sharing of clonotypes among donors was expected to vary with sequencing depth.

Germline V gene lookup returns CDR1 MDHEN and CDR2 SYDVKM. Trimming pared 6 bases from V and 7 bases from J, leaving 21 bases between. CDR3 length: 15 amino acids. Concerning this clone: What it binds is not known.

Execution of the assay was at deep level. This table comes from immunoSEQ multiplex PCR, and its TCRdb copy is limited to in-frame clones, with some not included. This repertoire shows over a million clones, roughly 97% found once; its top ten account for approximately 1.1%. The clonotype comes from a man in his thirties or forties in good health. The rearrangement joins TRBV28 to TRBJ1-2; D remains ambiguous. Sequenced input: naive CD4+ T cells sorted from blood. Described subset: CD45RA+ positively selected. CDR3: CASSSRPGSALGYTF. CDR3 bases: TGTGCCAGCAGCTCCAGACCGGGGTCGGCTCTTGGCTACACCTTC.